Here is one TCR beta chain with its context. All donors came from Russia, were Caucasian and healthy, and spanned ages roughly 6 to 95. Ten milliliters of peripheral blood were drawn from each donor into EDTA-treated tubes. The data belong to a study of blood T cells in healthy people across ages. The use of a sample-barcoded 5' primer and a J-beta primer mix characterized a second PCR of roughly 7 to 11 cycles. TCRdb re-called the 5' RACE reads through MiXCR, storing one row per CDR3 protein. The profile shows about 1.1 million distinct CDR3 sequences, 30% to 40% of them singletons. Germline V CDR1 and CDR2: MNHEY, SMNVEV (reference sequence). Trimming pared 0 bases from V and 4 bases from J, leaving 14 bases between. This CDR3 spans 16 amino acids.

Specimen: blood. This chain connects TRBV27 to TRBJ2-3; possibly TRBD1 or TRBD2 for D (7 bases each). This TCR was sampled from a man aged 18 to 29 in good health. The CDR3 region has the DNA TGTGCCAGCAGTTTATCGGCAGGGGGGGCCGCAGATACGCAGTATTTT. This codes for CASSLSAGGAADTQYF.